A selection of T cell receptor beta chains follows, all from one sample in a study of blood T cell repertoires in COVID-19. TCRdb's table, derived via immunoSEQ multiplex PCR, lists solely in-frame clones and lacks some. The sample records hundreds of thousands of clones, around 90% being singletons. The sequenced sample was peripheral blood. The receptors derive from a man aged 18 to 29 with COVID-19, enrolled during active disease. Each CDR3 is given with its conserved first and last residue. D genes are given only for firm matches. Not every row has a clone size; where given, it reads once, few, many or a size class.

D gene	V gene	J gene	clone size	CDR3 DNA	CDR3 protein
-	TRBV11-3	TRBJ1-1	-	TGTGCCAGCAGCTTAGGTTTTTACGGGAACACTGAAGCTTTCTTT	CASSLGFYGNTEAFF
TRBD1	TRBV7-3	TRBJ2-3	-	TGTGCCAGCAGCCAATCGACAGGGGAAGGAGATACGCAGTATTTT	CASSQSTGEGDTQYF
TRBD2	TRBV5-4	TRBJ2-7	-	TGTGCCAGCAGCTTGGCCGGCGGCGGGAGGGTCCTCTACGAGCAGTACTTC	CASSLAGGGRVLYEQYF
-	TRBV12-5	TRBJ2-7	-	TGTGCTAGTGGACCACTTCAGGGGCGCAACGAGCAGTACTTC	CASGPLQGRNEQYF
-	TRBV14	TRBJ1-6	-	TGTGCCAGCAGCCAAGATCACAGCCAGAATTCACCCCTCCACTTT	CASSQDHSQNSPLHF
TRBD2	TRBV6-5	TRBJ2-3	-	TGTGCCAGCAAGAGGGGACTAGCGGGAACAGATACGCAGTATTTT	CASKRGLAGTDTQYF
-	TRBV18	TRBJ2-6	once	TGTGCCAGCTCACAGGGGGCTGGGGCCAACGTCCTGACTTTC	CASSQGAGANVLTF
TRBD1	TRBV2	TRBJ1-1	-	TGTGCCAGCAGTTTACAGGGGGCGAACACTGAAGCTTTCTTT	CASSLQGANTEAFF
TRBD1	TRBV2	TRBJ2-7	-	TGTGCCAGCGTCTCGGACAGGGTGGACGAGCAGTACTTC	CASVSDRVDEQYF
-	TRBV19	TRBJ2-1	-	TGTGCCAGTAGTATCAGGGGGGACCCTTCCTCCTACAATGAGCAGTTCTTC	CASSIRGDPSSYNEQFF
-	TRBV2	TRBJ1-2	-	TGTGCCAGCAGTGACGTAGTCCGCTCCGTGGATGGCTACACCTTC	CASSDVVRSVDGYTF
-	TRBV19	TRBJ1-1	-	TGTGCCACAAGGGAGGGGATAAATCGTCCTGAAGCTTTCTTT	CATREGINRPEAFF
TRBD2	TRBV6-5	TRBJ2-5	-	TGTGCCAGCAGTTTCGGACTAGCGGGGGTTGGGGAGACCCAGTACTTC	CASSFGLAGVGETQYF
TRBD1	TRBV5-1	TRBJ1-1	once	TGCGCCAGCAGCCCTCAGGGGGGCACTGAAGCTTTCTTT	CASSPQGGTEAFF
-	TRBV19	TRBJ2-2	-	TGTGCCAGTAGTATAGATACGAACACCGGGGAGCTGTTTTTT	CASSIDTNTGELFF
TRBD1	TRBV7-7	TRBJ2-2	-	TGTGCTAGCAGCTTAGGGGCCAGGGGGCCGGAAATTAACACCGGGGAGCTGTTTTTT	CASSLGARGPEINTGELFF
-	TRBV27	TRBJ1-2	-	TGTGCCAGCAGTTTATCTGTGAGAGCGGACTATGGCTACACCTTC	CASSLSVRADYGYTF
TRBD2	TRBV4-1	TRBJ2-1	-	TGCGCCAGCAGCCAAGGACTAGCGGAAGCAAATGAGCAGTTCTTC	CASSQGLAEANEQFF
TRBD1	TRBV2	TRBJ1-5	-	TGTGCCAGCAGTTTTACAGGGGGCGGACAGCCCCAGCATTTT	CASSFTGGGQPQHF
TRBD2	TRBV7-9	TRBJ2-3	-	TGTGCCAGCAGCTTACTTACCGGCAGCGGGAGTCTTTATACGCAGTATTTT	CASSLLTGSGSLYTQYF
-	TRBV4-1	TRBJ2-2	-	TGCGCCAGCAGCCAGAGACTTGGGCAGGGGCCTTACACCGGGGAGCTGTTTTTT	CASSQRLGQGPYTGELFF
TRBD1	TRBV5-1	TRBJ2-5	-	TGCGCCAGCAGCGGTGGGACAGATCAAGAGACCCAGTACTTC	CASSGGTDQETQYF
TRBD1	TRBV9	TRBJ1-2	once	TGTGCCAGCAGCGGGACAGGGGGGAACTATGGCTACACCTTC	CASSGTGGNYGYTF
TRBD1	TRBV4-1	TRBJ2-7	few	TGCGCCAGCAGCCAAGCGACAGGGGTCTCCTACGAGCAGTACTTC	CASSQATGVSYEQYF
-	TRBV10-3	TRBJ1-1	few	TGTGCCATGGGTGACAGTAACACTGAAGCTTTCTTT	CAMGDSNTEAFF
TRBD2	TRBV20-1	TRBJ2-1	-	TGCAGTGCTAGTGGGACTAGCGTCTACAATGAGCAGTTCTTC	CSASGTSVYNEQFF
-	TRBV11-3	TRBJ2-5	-	TGTGCCAGCAGCTTAGCGGGAGTTGAGACCCAGTACTTC	CASSLAGVETQYF
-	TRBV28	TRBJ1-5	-	TGTGCCAGCTCGATACCCGGGGGGTCCCATCAGCCCCAGCATTTT	CASSIPGGSHQPQHF
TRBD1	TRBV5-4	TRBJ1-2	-	TGTGCCAGCAGCTTACAGGGGTATGGCTACACCTTC	CASSLQGYGYTF
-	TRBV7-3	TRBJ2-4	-	TGTGCCAGCAGCTTAGGAGGCAGGCCACGTTCCCGTTCTGCCAAAAACATTCAGTACTTC	CASSLGGRPRSRSAKNIQYF
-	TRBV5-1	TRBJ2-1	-	TGCGCCAGCAGCTTGGCGTCCGGGTATGAGCAGTTCTTC	CASSLASGYEQFF
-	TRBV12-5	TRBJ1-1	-	TGTGCTAGTGGTTTGGTTCCCCCAGAACCCGAAGCTTTCTTT	CASGLVPPEPEAFF
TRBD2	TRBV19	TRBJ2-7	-	TGTGCCAGTATGGTACTAGCGGGCTTTCAGTACTTC	CASMVLAGFQYF
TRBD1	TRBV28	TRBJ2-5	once	TGTGCCAGCACTCAGGGGACAGGGGAGACCCAGTACTTC	CASTQGTGETQYF
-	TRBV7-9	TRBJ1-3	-	TGTGCCAGCAGCTTCGGGATTTCTGGAAACACCATATATTTT	CASSFGISGNTIYF
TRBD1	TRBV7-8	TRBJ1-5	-	TGTGCCAGCAGCTATTTACGGACAGGGAACAATCAGCCCCAGCATTTT	CASSYLRTGNNQPQHF
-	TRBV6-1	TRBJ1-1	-	TGTGCCAGCAGTGAATCAGGCAGGACTGAAGCTTTCTTT	CASSESGRTEAFF
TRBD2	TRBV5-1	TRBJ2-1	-	TGCGCCAGCAGCGAATGGACTAGCGGCTACAATGAGCAGTTCTTC	CASSEWTSGYNEQFF
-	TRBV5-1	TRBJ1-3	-	TGCGCCAGCAGCCCTGACACAAACTCTGGAAACACCATATATTTT	CASSPDTNSGNTIYF
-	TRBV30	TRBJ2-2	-	TGTGCCTGGAGTGTTATCGGGACTAACACCGGGGAGCTGTTTTTT	CAWSVIGTNTGELFF
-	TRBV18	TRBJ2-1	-	TGTGCCAGCTCAAAATCTCGGGAAAGTGAGCAGTTCTTC	CASSKSRESEQFF
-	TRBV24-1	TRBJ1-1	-	TGTGCCACCAGTGTGTGCAGGGCCAACGATAATGAAGCTTTCTTT	CATSVCRANDNEAFF
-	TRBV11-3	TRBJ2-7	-	TGTGCCAGCAGCCCACGTTATAGCCCCGGCGAGCAGTACTTC	CASSPRYSPGEQYF
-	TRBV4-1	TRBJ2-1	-	TGCGCCAGCAGCCAAGATAGGATCGGGAGAGATGAGCAGTTCTTC	CASSQDRIGRDEQFF
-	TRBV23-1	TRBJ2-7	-	TGCGCCAGCAGTCACACCGCGGGACAGACCTACGAGCAGTACTTC	CASSHTAGQTYEQYF
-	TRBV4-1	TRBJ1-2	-	TGCGCCAGCAGCCAGCCCTGGCAGGGAAGGTCCTACTATAATGGCTACACCTTC	CASSQPWQGRSYYNGYTF